Each of the 21 T cell receptor beta chains below was sequenced from the same sample in a study of T cell responses to AZD1222 COVID-19 vaccine. Data came from immunoSEQ multiplex PCR; TCRdb stores just in-frame clones and leaves some out. The sample shows some 140,000 clones, about 92% of them seen only once. The specimen comprised peripheral blood, sampled on day 0 of AZD1222 vaccination. These receptors were taken from an adult in good health.

The genes are TRBV28 and TRBJ2-5; D remains unclear. Germline CDR1 MDHEN, CDR2 SYDVKM. CDR3 length: 14 residues. V lost 7 bases to trimming and J lost 5 bases, with 17 bases between them. The CDR3 loop is CASTAALQGETQYF. DNA of the CDR3: TGTGCCAGCACCGCGGCCCTCCAAGGGGAGACCCAGTACTTC.

The chain carries TRBV6-5 and TRBJ1-1; 7 positions match TRBD1. V was pared by 7 bases and J by 4 bases, with 3 bases of the junction left unmatched. CDR3 length equals 12 residues. Germline loops: CDR1 MNHEY, CDR2 SVGAGI. The CDR3: CASTDRVTEAFF. The CDR3 nucleotides read TGTGCCAGCACCGACAGGGTCACTGAAGCTTTCTTT.

This chain uses TRBV11-2 with TRBJ2-3, with a possible D match to TRBD2 (5 bases). V was shortened by 2 bases and J by 6 bases, with 15 bases between the two germline ends. Germline V gene data show CDR1 as SGHAT and CDR2 as FQNNGV. This CDR3 has 15 amino acids. CDR3 sequence reads: CASSLSSVPVDTQYF. The CDR3 region has the DNA TGTGCCAGCAGCTTAAGTAGCGTCCCAGTGGATACGCAGTATTTT.

V and J are TRBV11-2 and TRBJ1-1; a possible D gene is TRBD1 (5 bases). V was cut by 7 bases and J by 1 base, with 16 bases left in between. Per germline, CDR1 SGHAT and CDR2 FQNNGV. CDR3 size: 15 residues. In DNA form, the CDR3 reads TGTGCCAGCAAATTCTACTCGGGGCAGAACACTGAAGCTTTCTTT. Residues: CASKFYSGQNTEAFF.

The V call is TRBV4-3, the J call TRBJ2-7, with 11 positions matching TRBD1. With V trimmed by 0 bases and J by 3 bases, 4 bases remained unmatched. In germline, CDR1 is LGHNA, CDR2 YSLEER. CDR3 length equals 16 residues. The CDR3 sequence: CASSQDTGTGGYEQYF. The CDR3 DNA reads TGCGCCAGCAGCCAAGATACGGGGACAGGGGGCTACGAGCAGTACTTC.

The chain links TRBV11-3 to TRBJ2-1; TRBD2 agrees at 13 bases. The germline gives CDR1 SGHNT, CDR2 YENEEA. The CDR3 loop spans 15 amino acids. V lost 3 bases and J lost 6; bases outside the gene matches: 2. Here the CDR3 DNA reads TGTGCCAGCAGCTTGGGGACTAGCGGGGCCAATGAGCAGTTCTTC. Translating it yields CASSLGTSGANEQFF.

J is TRBJ2-1 and V is TRBV3-1 (or the pseudogene TRBV3-2); D is possibly TRBD2 (6 bases). The CDR3 has 14 residues. CDR1 LGHDT and CDR2 YNNKEL come from the germline V gene (reference sequence). V shed 2 bases and J shed 2 bases, with 7 bases lying between them. Here the CDR3 DNA reads TGTGCCAGCAGCCAACAGCGGGCCTACAATGAGCAGTTCTTC. Protein: CASSQQRAYNEQFF.

CDR3: CASSRGDNSPLHF. The CDR3 DNA is TGTGCCAGTAGTCGAGGGGATAATTCACCCCTCCACTTT. The chain carries TRBV19 and TRBJ1-6, with TRBD1 as a possible D gene (5 bases). CDR1 LNHDA and CDR2 SQIVND come from the germline V gene (reference sequence). Trimming pared 5 bases from V and 5 bases from J, leaving 7 bases between. The CDR3 spans 13 residues.

The V and J genes are TRBV10-3 and TRBJ2-1, with D uncertain. With 3 bases removed from V and 4 bases from J, the gap between germline ends came to 1 base. This CDR3 comprises 11 residues. Germline V CDR1 and CDR2: ENHRY, SYGVKD. CDR3 bases: TGTGCCATCAGTGATTACAATGAGCAGTTCTTC. Translation: CAISDYNEQFF.

The J gene is TRBJ2-3, the V gene TRBV7-2, with 12 bases fitting TRBD2. The J segment lost 5 bases and the V segment lost 6 bases, leaving 9 bases of the junction unmatched. The CDR3 runs to 16 residues. CDR1 and CDR2 (germline): SGHTA, FQGNSA. CDR3 sequence (DNA): TGTGCCAGCAGAGATGGACTAGCGGGATCAGTAGATACGCAGTATTTT. It encodes CASRDGLAGSVDTQYF.

The V and J genes are TRBV11-1 and TRBJ1-2, with D uncertain. The CDR3 totals 14 residues. Germline CDR1 is SGHAT and CDR2 is FQDESV (reference sequence). V was pared by 2 bases and J by 7 bases, with 14 bases between. CDR3 bases: TGTGCCAGCAGCTTAAACACGGGAGGGAGTGGCTACACCTTC. This sequence encodes CASSLNTGGSGYTF.

The V gene is TRBV7-8, the J gene TRBJ1-2, with D perhaps TRBD1 (5 bases). The V end was cut by 4 bases, the J end by 4 bases, with 16 bases between. The CDR3 has 15 residues. Per germline, CDR1 SGHVS and CDR2 FQNEAQ. The CDR3 protein is CASSSGGSPGYGYTF. The CDR3 DNA sequence: TGTGCCAGCAGCTCGGGGGGGTCGCCTGGCTATGGCTACACCTTC.

The chain carries TRBV5-1 and TRBJ2-7; unclear D gene. V gave up 0 bases and J gave up 0 bases, with 4 bases separating them. CDR1 is SGHRS and CDR2 is YFSETQ in the germline V gene. The CDR3 consists of 13 residues. CDR3 in DNA: TGCGCCAGCAGCTTGGAGTACTCCTACGAGCAGTACTTC. This encodes CASSLEYSYEQYF.

The rearrangement uses TRBV4-1 and TRBJ2-3, with TRBD2 as a possible D gene (6 bases). Between the trimmed V and J ends, which lost 1 base and 8 bases, there was a span of 13 bases. This CDR3 comprises 14 residues. CDR1 and CDR2 from the germline V gene are MGHRA and YSYEKL. CDR3 region: CASSQAGVGVTQYF. CDR3 DNA sequence: TGCGCCAGCAGCCAAGCGGGGGTAGGGGTTACGCAGTATTTT.

This sequence joins TRBV30 and TRBJ1-6, with D hard to call. Germline V lookup: CDR1 GTSNPN, CDR2 SVGIG (reference sequence). With 3 bases removed from V and 2 bases from J, the gap between germline ends came to 11 bases. The CDR3 spans 15 residues. The CDR3: CAWSPGGPYNSPLHF. DNA of the CDR3: TGTGCCTGGAGCCCCGGCGGGCCCTATAATTCACCCCTCCACTTT.

V usage is TRBV25-1 and J usage is TRBJ2-5, with a weak D call TRBD2 (6 bases). The CDR3 runs to 15 residues. V was cut by 1 base and J by 5 bases, with 14 bases left in between. Germline V CDR1 and CDR2: MGHDK, SYGVNS. The CDR3 coding sequence is TGTGCCAGCAGTGAATTCGCGGGGAGCGAGGAGACCCAGTACTTC. Amino acids: CASSEFAGSEETQYF.

The chain carries TRBV9 and TRBJ2-5; D may be TRBD1 (5 bases). Germline V gene sequence: CDR1 SGDLS, CDR2 YYNGEE. Trimming stripped 4 bases from V and 1 base from J, with 11 bases between. The CDR3 loop spans 14 amino acids. The CDR3 sequence: CASSSRRGQETQYF. Written as DNA, the CDR3 is TGTGCCAGCAGCTCGAGAAGGGGCCAAGAGACCCAGTACTTC. The full variable domain, completed using reference TRBV9 and TRBJ2-5, is DSGVTQTPKHLITATGQRVTLRCSPRSGDLSVYWYQQSLDQGLQFLIQYYNGEERAKGNILERFSAQQFPDLHSELNLSSLELGDSALYFCASSSRRGQETQYFGPGTRLLVL.

The rearrangement joins TRBV19 to TRBJ2-1; D unresolved. The germline V and J ends were trimmed by 3 bases and 8 bases, with 5 bases remaining between them. Germline V gene sequence: CDR1 LNHDA, CDR2 SQIVND (reference sequence). This CDR3 contains 11 residues. The CDR3 region has the DNA TGTGCCAGTAGTATGCCCGATGAGCAGTTCTTC. As protein: CASSMPDEQFF.

The chain uses TRBV13 and TRBJ2-3; D is tentatively TRBD1 or TRBD2 (5 bases each). Germline V gives CDR1 PRHDT, CDR2 FYEKMQ (reference sequence). V was clipped by 5 bases and J by 4 bases, with 22 bases between them. CDR3 size: 17 residues. In DNA form, the CDR3 reads TGTGCCAGCAGCCCCCCTCCAGGGACGAGGGGTCCAGATACGCAGTATTTT. It is translated as CASSPPPGTRGPDTQYF.

This chain links TRBV7-9 with TRBJ2-1; 9 nucleotides match TRBD1. Trimming removed 0 bases from V and 5 bases from J; junction bases left unmatched: 8. The CDR3 consists of 17 residues. Per the germline V gene, CDR1 is SEHNR and CDR2 is FQNEAQ (reference sequence). CDR3: CASSLALGTGWDNEQFF. The DNA for the CDR3 is TGTGCCAGCAGCTTAGCCCTCGGGACAGGGTGGGACAATGAGCAGTTCTTC.

This clone was found once. CDR3 residues: CASSFEGNTEAFF. The DNA of the CDR3 is TGTGCCAGCAGTTTTGAGGGGAACACTGAAGCTTTCTTT. This chain joins TRBV27 and TRBJ1-1; D not certain. CDR1 is MNHEY and CDR2 is SMNVEV in the germline V gene (reference sequence). V was pared by 3 bases and J by 1 base, with 6 bases between. This CDR3 contains 13 residues.